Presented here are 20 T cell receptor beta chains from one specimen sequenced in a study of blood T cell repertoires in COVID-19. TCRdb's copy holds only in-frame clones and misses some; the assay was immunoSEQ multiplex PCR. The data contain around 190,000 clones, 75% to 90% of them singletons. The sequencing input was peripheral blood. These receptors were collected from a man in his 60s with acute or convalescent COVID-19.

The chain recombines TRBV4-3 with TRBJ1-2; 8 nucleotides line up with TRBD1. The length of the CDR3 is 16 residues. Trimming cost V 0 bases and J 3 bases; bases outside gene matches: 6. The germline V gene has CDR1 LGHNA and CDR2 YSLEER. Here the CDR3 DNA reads TGCGCCAGCAGCCAAGATCCGCTGACAGGGGACTATGGCTACACCTTC. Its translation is CASSQDPLTGDYGYTF.

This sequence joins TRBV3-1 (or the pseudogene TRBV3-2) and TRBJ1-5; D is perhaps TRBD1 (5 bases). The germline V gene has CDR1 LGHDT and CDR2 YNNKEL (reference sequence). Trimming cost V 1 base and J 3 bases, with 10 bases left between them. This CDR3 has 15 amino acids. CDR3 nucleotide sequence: TGTGCCAGCAGCCAAGGGGGGAGGAACAATCAGCCCCAGCATTTT. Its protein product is CASSQGGRNNQPQHF.

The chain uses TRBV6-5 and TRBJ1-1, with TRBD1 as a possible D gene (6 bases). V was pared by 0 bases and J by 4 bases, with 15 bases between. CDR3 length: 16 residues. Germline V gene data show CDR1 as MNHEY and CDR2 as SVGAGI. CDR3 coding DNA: TGTGCCAGCAGTTACTCATCAGGGGAGATCAGCACTGAAGCTTTCTTT. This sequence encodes CASSYSSGEISTEAFF.

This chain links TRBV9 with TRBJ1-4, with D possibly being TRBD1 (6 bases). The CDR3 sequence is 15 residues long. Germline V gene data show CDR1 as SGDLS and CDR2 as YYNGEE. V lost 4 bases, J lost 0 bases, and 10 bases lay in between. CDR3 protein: CASSTGQPTNEKLFF. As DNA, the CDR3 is TGTGCCAGCAGCACAGGACAGCCAACTAATGAAAAACTGTTTTTT.

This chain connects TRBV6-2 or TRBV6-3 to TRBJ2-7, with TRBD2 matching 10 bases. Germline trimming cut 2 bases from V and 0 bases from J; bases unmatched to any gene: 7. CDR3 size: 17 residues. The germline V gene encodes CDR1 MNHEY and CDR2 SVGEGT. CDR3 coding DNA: TGTGCCAGCAGTTACCCAGGACTAGCGGTAGACTCCTACGAGCAGTACTTC. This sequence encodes CASSYPGLAVDSYEQYF.

CDR3 region: CASRRDRGAYEQYF. CDR3 nucleotide sequence: TGTGCCAGCCGCCGGGACAGGGGCGCCTACGAGCAGTACTTC. J is TRBJ2-7 and V is TRBV27, with TRBD1 identical over 10 bases. Losses at the gene ends were 8 bases for V and 2 bases for J; bases not matched to a gene: 6. CDR1 is MNHEY and CDR2 is SMNVEV in the germline V gene (reference sequence). The CDR3 extends over 14 amino acids.

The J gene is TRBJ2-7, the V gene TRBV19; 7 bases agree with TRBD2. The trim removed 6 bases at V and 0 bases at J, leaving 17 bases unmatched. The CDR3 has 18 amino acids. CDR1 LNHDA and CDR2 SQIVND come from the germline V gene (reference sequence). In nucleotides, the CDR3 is TGTGCCAGTAGCAGACTAGCCCCTTCTAGCGGAAGCTCCTACGAGCAGTACTTC. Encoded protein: CASSRLAPSSGSSYEQYF.

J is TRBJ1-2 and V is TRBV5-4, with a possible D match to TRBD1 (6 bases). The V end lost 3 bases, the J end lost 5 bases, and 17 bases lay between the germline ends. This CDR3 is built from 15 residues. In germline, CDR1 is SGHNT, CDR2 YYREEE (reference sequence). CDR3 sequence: CASSSSTGRAYGYTF. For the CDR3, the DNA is TGTGCCAGCAGCTCGTCGACAGGCCGGGCGTATGGCTACACCTTC.

The CDR3 DNA reads as TGTGCCAGCAGTGAACTCAATCAGCCCCAGCATTTT. Its translation: CASSELNQPQHF. The V call is TRBV27, the J call TRBJ1-5; D ambiguous. Trimming left V 5 bases short and J 3 bases short, with 5 bases between. There are 12 residues in the CDR3. The V gene's germline CDR1 is MNHEY and CDR2 SMNVEV (reference sequence).

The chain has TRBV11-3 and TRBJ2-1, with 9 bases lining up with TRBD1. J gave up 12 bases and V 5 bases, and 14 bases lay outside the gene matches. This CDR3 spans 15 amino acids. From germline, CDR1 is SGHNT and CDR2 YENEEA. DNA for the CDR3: TGTGCCAGCAGCGCAACTGTGAAGGACAGGGGAGGGCAGTTCTTC. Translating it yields CASSATVKDRGGQFF.

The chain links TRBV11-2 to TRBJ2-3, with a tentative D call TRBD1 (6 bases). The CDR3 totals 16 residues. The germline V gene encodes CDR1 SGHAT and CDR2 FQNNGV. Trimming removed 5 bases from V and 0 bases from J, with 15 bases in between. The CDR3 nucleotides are TGTGCCAGCAGCCCCGGGGCCGACAGGAGCACAGATACGCAGTATTTT. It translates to CASSPGADRSTDTQYF.

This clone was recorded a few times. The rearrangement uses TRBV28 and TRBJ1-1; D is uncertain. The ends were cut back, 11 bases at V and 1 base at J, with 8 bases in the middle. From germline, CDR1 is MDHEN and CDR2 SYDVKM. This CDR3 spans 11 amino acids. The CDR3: CAAQENTEAFF. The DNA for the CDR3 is TGTGCCGCTCAGGAGAACACTGAAGCTTTCTTT.

The CDR3 DNA reads as TGTGCCAGCAGTTACCATCCCCAGCGGAAAGGTTCGGGGGAGCTGTTTTTT. Protein: CASSYHPQRKGSGELFF. V gene TRBV6-2 or TRBV6-3 combines with J gene TRBJ2-2; possible D gene TRBD2, 5 bases. Germline lookup yields CDR1 MNHEY and CDR2 SVGEGT. This CDR3 contains 17 residues. The germline V and J ends were trimmed by 2 bases and 8 bases, with 21 bases remaining between them.

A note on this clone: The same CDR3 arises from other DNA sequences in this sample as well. The CDR3 loop reads CASSLGGSNQPQHF. CDR3 nucleotides: TGTGCCAGCAGTTTGGGGGGAAGCAATCAGCCCCAGCATTTT. The V and J genes are TRBV28 and TRBJ1-5; tentative D call: TRBD1 (5 bases). The CDR3 covers 14 residues. V was pared by 3 bases and J by 1 base, with 7 bases between. From germline, CDR1 is MDHEN and CDR2 SYDVKM. Full variable domain (remainder filled in from reference TRBV28 and TRBJ1-5): DVKVTQSSRYLVKRTGEKVFLECVQDMDHENMFWYRQDPGLGLRLIYFSYDVKMKEKGDIPEGYSVSREKKERFSLILESASTNQTSMYLCASSLGGSNQPQHFGDGTRLSIL.

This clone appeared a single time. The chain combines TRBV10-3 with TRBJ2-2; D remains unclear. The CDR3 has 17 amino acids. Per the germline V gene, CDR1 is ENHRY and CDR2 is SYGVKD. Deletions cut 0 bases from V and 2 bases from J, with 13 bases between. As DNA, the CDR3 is TGTGCCATCAGTGAGTCGATGGCAGGCTTTAACACCGGGGAGCTGTTTTTT. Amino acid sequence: CAISESMAGFNTGELFF.

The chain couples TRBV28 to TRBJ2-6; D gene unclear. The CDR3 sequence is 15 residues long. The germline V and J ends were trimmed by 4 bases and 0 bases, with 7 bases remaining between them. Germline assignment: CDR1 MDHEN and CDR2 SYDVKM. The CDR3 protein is CASSSLASGANVLTF. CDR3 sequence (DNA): TGTGCCAGCAGTTCCCTGGCCTCTGGGGCCAACGTCCTGACTTTC.

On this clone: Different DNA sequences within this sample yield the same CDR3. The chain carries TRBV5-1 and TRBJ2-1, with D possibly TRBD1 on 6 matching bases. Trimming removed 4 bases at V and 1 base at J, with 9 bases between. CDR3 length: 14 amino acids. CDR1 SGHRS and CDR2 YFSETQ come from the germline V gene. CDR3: CASSPDSSYNEQFF. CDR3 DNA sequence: TGCGCCAGCAGCCCGGACAGTTCCTACAATGAGCAGTTCTTC.

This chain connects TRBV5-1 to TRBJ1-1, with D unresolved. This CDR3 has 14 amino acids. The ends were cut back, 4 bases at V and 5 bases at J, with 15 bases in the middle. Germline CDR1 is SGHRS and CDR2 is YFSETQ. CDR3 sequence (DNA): TGCGCCAGCAGCCTTCGAGGGCAGGATACTGAAGCTTTCTTT. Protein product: CASSLRGQDTEAFF.

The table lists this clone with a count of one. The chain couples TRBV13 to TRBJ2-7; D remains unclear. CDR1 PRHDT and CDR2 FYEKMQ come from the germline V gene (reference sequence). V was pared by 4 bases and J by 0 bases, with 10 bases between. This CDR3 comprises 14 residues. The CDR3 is CASSSRFRSYEQYF. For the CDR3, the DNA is TGTGCCAGCAGCTCCCGGTTTCGCTCCTACGAGCAGTACTTC.

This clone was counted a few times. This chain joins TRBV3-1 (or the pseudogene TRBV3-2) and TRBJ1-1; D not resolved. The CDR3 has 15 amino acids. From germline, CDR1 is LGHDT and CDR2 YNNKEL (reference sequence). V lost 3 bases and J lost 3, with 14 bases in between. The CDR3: CASSQLEGSDTEAFF. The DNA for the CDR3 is TGTGCCAGCAGCCAGCTTGAAGGCAGCGACACTGAAGCTTTCTTT.